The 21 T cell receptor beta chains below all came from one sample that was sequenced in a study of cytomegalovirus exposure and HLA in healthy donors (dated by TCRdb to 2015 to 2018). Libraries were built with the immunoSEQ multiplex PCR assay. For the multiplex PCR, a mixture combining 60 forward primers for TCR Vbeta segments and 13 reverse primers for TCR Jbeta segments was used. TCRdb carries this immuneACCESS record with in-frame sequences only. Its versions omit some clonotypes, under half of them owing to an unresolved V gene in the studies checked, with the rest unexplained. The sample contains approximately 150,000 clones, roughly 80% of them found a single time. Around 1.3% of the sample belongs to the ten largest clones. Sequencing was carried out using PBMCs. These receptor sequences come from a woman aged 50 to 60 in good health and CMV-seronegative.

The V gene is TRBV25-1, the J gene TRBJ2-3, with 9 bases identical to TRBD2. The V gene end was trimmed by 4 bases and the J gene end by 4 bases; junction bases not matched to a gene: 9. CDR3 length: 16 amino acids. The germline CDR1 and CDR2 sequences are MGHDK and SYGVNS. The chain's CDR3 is CASSGFTSGLADTQYF. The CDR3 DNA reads TGTGCCAGCAGTGGATTTACTAGCGGGCTTGCAGATACGCAGTATTTT.

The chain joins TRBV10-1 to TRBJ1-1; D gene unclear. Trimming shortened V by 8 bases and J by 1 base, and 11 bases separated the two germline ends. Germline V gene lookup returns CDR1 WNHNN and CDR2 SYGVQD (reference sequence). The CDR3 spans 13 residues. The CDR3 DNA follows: TGCGCCAGCCAAAGACAAACGAACACTGAAGCTTTCTTT. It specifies CASQRQTNTEAFF.

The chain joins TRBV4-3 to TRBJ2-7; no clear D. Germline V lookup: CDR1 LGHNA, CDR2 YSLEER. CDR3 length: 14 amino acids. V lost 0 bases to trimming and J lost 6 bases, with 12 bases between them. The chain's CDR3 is CASSQESSACEQYF. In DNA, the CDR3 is TGCGCCAGCAGCCAAGAGAGTTCTGCGTGCGAGCAGTACTTC.

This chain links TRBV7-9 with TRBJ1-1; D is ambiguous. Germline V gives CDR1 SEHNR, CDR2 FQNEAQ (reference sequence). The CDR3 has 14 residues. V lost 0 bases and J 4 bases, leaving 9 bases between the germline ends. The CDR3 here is CASSLASDATEAFF. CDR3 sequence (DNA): TGTGCCAGCAGCTTAGCGAGCGATGCCACTGAAGCTTTCTTT.

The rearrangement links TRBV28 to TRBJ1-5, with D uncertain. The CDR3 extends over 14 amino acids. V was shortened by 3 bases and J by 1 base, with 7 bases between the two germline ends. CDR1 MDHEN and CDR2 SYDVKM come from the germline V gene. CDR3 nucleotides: TGTGCCAGCAGTTTTGGGAGGAGCAATCAGCCCCAGCATTTT. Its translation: CASSFGRSNQPQHF.

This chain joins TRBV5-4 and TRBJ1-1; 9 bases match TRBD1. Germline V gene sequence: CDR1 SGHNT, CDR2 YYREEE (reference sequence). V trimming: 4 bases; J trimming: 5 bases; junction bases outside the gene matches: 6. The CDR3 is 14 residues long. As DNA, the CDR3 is TGTGCCAGCAGCGCGGGACAGGGCGGGACTGAAGCTTTCTTT. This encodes CASSAGQGGTEAFF.

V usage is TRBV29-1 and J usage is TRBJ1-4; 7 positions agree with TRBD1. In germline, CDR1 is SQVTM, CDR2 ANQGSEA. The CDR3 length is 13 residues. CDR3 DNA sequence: TGCGCAGAACAGGGGAACGGAAATGAAAAACTGTTTTTT. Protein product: CAEQGNGNEKLFF.

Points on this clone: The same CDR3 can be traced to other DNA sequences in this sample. The CDR3 DNA reads as TGTGCCAGCAGCGTGCAGGGCCAAGAGACCCAGTACTTC. This codes for CASSVQGQETQYF. The rearrangement uses TRBV9 and TRBJ2-5; tentative D call: TRBD1 (5 bases). The CDR3 loop spans 13 amino acids. The germline V gene has CDR1 SGDLS and CDR2 YYNGEE. V lost 2 bases and J lost 1, with 6 bases in between.

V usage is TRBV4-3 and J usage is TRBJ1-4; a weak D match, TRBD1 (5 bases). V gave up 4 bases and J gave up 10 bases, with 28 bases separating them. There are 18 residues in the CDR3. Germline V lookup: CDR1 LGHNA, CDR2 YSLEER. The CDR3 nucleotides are TGCGCCAGCAGCCCAAGTGGCATATCGGGACCCGTCGGGGGAAAACTGTTTTTT. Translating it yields CASSPSGISGPVGGKLFF.

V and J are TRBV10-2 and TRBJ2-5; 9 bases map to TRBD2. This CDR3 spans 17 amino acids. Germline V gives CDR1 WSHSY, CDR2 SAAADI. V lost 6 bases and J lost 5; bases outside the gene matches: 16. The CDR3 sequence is CASRSSGGLGRWETQYF. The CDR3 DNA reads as TGCGCCAGCAGAAGTAGCGGGGGCCTGGGGAGGTGGGAGACCCAGTACTTC.

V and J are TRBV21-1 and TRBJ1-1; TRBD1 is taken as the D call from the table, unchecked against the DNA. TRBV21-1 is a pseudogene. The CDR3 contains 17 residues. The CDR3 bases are TGTGCCAGCAGCAAACCGGGGACAGGGATCATGAACACTGAAGCTTTCTTT. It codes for CASSKPGTGIMNTEAFF.

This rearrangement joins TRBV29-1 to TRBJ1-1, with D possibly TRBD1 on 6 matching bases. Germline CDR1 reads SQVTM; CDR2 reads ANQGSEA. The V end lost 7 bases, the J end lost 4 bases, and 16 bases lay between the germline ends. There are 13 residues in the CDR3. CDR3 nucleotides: TGCAGCGGGGGGCTACAGGGAACCACTGAAGCTTTCTTT. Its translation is CSGGLQGTTEAFF. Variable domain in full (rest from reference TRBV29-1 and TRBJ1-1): SAVISQKPSRDICQRGTSLTIQCQVDSQVTMMFWYRQQPGQSLTLIATANQGSEATYESGFVIDKFPISRPNLTFSTLTVSNMSPEDSSIYLCSGGLQGTTEAFFGQGTRLTVV.

This CDR3 reads CASSSFSTGELFF. The DNA for the CDR3 is TGTGCCAGCAGTTCCTTTAGTACCGGGGAGCTGTTTTTT. The V call is TRBV27, the J call TRBJ2-2; D remains unclear. V shed 4 bases and J shed 5 bases, with 8 bases lying between them. The CDR3 contains 13 residues. Germline CDR1 is MNHEY and CDR2 is SMNVEV (reference sequence).

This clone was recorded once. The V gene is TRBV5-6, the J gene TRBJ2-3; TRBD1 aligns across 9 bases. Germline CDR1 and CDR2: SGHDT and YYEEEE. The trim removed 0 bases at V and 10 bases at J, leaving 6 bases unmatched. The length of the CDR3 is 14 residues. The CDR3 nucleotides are TGTGCCAGCAGCTTGGTACAGGGGGCAAAGCCGCAGTATTTT. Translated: CASSLVQGAKPQYF.

CDR3 sequence reads: CSVVLGGTAHSNQPQHF. CDR3 coding DNA: TGCAGCGTTGTTCTAGGGGGGACAGCACATAGCAATCAGCCCCAGCATTTT. This chain connects TRBV29-1 to TRBJ1-5; TRBD1 aligns across 7 bases. J gave up 0 bases and V 4 bases, and 12 bases lay outside the gene matches. The germline gives CDR1 SQVTM, CDR2 ANQGSEA. CDR3 size: 17 residues.

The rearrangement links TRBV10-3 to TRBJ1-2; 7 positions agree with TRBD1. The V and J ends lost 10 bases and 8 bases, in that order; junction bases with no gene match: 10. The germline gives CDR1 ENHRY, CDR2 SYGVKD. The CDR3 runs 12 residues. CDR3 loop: CATRQGDRGYTF. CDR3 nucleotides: TGTGCCACGCGACAGGGAGATAGAGGCTACACCTTC.

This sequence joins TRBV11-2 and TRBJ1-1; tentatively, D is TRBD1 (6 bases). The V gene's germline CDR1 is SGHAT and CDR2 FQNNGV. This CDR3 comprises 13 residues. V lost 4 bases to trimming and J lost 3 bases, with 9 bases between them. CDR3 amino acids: CASSSTGHTEAFF. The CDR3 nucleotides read TGTGCCAGCAGCTCAACAGGGCACACTGAAGCTTTCTTT.

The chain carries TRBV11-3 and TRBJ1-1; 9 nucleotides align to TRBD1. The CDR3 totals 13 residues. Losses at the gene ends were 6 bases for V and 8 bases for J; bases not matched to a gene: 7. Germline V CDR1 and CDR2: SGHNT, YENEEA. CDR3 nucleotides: TGTGCCAGCAGTCTAGGGACAGGGACCGAAGCTTTCTTT. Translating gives CASSLGTGTEAFF.

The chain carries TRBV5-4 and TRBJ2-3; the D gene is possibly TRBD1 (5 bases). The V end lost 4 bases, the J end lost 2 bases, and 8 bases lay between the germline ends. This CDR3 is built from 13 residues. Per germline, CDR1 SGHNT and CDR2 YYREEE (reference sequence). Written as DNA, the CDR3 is TGTGCCAGCAGCCCCAGGGTCACAGATACGCAGTATTTT. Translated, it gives CASSPRVTDTQYF.

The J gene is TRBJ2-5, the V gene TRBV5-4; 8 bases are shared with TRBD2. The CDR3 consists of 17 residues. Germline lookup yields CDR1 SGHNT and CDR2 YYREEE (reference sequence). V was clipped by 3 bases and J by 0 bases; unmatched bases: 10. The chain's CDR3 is CASSWGGLANDQETQYF. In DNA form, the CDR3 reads TGTGCCAGCAGCTGGGGCGGACTAGCTAATGACCAAGAGACCCAGTACTTC.

CDR3 in amino acids: CASRSGQENTGELFF. CDR3 nucleotide sequence: TGTGCCAGCAGATCGGGACAGGAGAACACCGGGGAGCTGTTTTTT. This chain uses TRBV2 with TRBJ2-2; 8 bases map to TRBD1. After removal of 6 bases from V and 1 base from J, the junction contained 4 bases not matched to a gene. The length of the CDR3 is 15 residues. Germline-derived CDR1 and CDR2 are SNHLY and FYNNEI.